A selection of T cell receptor beta chains follows, all from one sample in a study of cytotoxic CD8 clonotypes in ibrutinib-treated CLL. Clones were read by immunoSEQ multiplex PCR, and TCRdb kept only the in-frame ones, dropping some. The sample contains about 130,000 clones, around 85% of which appear only once. This sample comprised PBMCs, obtained after 24 months of ibrutinib treatment. These receptors originate from a human donor with chronic lymphocytic leukemia. The CDR3 runs from the conserved cysteine through the conserved F or W. Each record gives: CDR3 DNA, CDR3 protein, D gene, J gene, clone size, V gene. The D gene is left open where the match is weak. Size is stated for part of the rows, as once, few or many counts, or as a class when the clone is expanded.

CDR3 DNA: TGTGCCAGCAGCCGGGCGGGACAGGGAAACACAGATACGCAGTATTTT; CDR3 protein: CASSRAGQGNTDTQYF; D gene: TRBD1; J gene: TRBJ2-3; clone size: NA; V gene: TRBV28
CDR3 DNA: TGTGCCAGTCTACGACCTAAAGAGACCCAGTACTTC; CDR3 protein: CASLRPKETQYF; D gene: NA; J gene: TRBJ2-5; clone size: NA; V gene: TRBV19
CDR3 DNA: TGTGCCAGCAGCCACGGTAATACAGGGGGCCTTCAGCCCCAGCATTTT; CDR3 protein: CASSHGNTGGLQPQHF; D gene: TRBD1; J gene: TRBJ1-5; clone size: once; V gene: TRBV4-2
CDR3 DNA: TGTGCCAGCAGCTCCTCCGGGACAAGGAACAATGAGCAGTTCTTC; CDR3 protein: CASSSSGTRNNEQFF; D gene: NA; J gene: TRBJ2-1; clone size: NA; V gene: TRBV7-2
CDR3 DNA: TGTGCCAGTAGTGAAATAGCCTTACCGACCTACGAGCAGTACTTC; CDR3 protein: CASSEIALPTYEQYF; D gene: NA; J gene: TRBJ2-7; clone size: NA; V gene: TRBV19
CDR3 DNA: TGTGCCAGCAGCCAAGACTGGGTGGGGGGATCTGGGGCCAACGTCCTGACTTTC; CDR3 protein: CASSQDWVGGSGANVLTF; D gene: NA; J gene: TRBJ2-6; clone size: NA; V gene: TRBV4-2
CDR3 DNA: TGTGCCAGCAGCGGGAGGGAGTACGAGCAGTACTTC; CDR3 protein: CASSGREYEQYF; D gene: NA; J gene: TRBJ2-7; clone size: NA; V gene: TRBV9
CDR3 DNA: TGTGCCAGCAGGTCTCCGGGACAGGGGAATCAGCCCCAGCATTTT; CDR3 protein: CASRSPGQGNQPQHF; D gene: TRBD1; J gene: TRBJ1-5; clone size: NA; V gene: TRBV2
CDR3 DNA: TGTGCCAGCTCACGGTCTGGGGCCAACGTCCTGACTTTC; CDR3 protein: CASSRSGANVLTF; D gene: NA; J gene: TRBJ2-6; clone size: NA; V gene: TRBV18
CDR3 DNA: TGTGCCAGCAGCGTTGGGGGACCGGGTCAGGACAGATTACAGTACTTC; CDR3 protein: CASSVGGPGQDRLQYF; D gene: NA; J gene: TRBJ2-7; clone size: NA; V gene: TRBV9
CDR3 DNA: TGTGCCAGCAGCTCGCCGGGACAGAGCCCCATGAACACTGAAGCTTTCTTT; CDR3 protein: CASSSPGQSPMNTEAFF; D gene: TRBD1; J gene: TRBJ1-1; clone size: NA; V gene: TRBV5-4
CDR3 DNA: TGTGCCAGCAGCCCCAACCCACCCGGACAGAACTACGAGCAGTACTTC; CDR3 protein: CASSPNPPGQNYEQYF; D gene: NA; J gene: TRBJ2-7; clone size: NA; V gene: TRBV2
CDR3 DNA: TGTGCCAGCAGTTACAAGGAGAACACTGAAGCTTTCTTT; CDR3 protein: CASSYKENTEAFF; D gene: NA; J gene: TRBJ1-1; clone size: NA; V gene: TRBV6-5
CDR3 DNA: TGTGCCAGCTTAGTAGCGGGGGTATACGAGCAGTACTTC; CDR3 protein: CASLVAGVYEQYF; D gene: TRBD2; J gene: TRBJ2-7; clone size: NA; V gene: TRBV9
CDR3 DNA: TGTGCCAGCAGTCGTCAAACAGGGGTCCAGCCCCAGCATTTT; CDR3 protein: CASSRQTGVQPQHF; D gene: TRBD1; J gene: TRBJ1-5; clone size: NA; V gene: TRBV27
CDR3 DNA: TGTGCCTGGAACCGGGGGTGGAACAATCAGCCCCAGCATTTT; CDR3 protein: CAWNRGWNNQPQHF; D gene: NA; J gene: TRBJ1-5; clone size: NA; V gene: TRBV30
CDR3 DNA: TGTGCCAGCAGGGGAACTGGGGCCAACGTCCTGACTTTC; CDR3 protein: CASRGTGANVLTF; D gene: NA; J gene: TRBJ2-6; clone size: NA; V gene: TRBV2
CDR3 DNA: TGTGCCAGCAGTGTCCGGCGGACAGGGGGTCGGACTGAAGCTTTCTTT; CDR3 protein: CASSVRRTGGRTEAFF; D gene: TRBD1; J gene: TRBJ1-1; clone size: NA; V gene: TRBV6-1
CDR3 DNA: TGCGCCAGCAGCCAAACCTGGCTCCCAAGCGGGGGTGTTGGTGAGCAGTTCTTC; CDR3 protein: CASSQTWLPSGGVGEQFF; D gene: TRBD2; J gene: TRBJ2-1; clone size: NA; V gene: TRBV4-3
CDR3 DNA: TGCGCCAGCAGCTTGGGGGCTAGCGGCACAGATACGCAGTATTTT; CDR3 protein: CASSLGASGTDTQYF; D gene: NA; J gene: TRBJ2-3; clone size: NA; V gene: TRBV5-1
CDR3 DNA: TGTGCCAGCAGCTTAGGCCTAGCGGGGGGGAAGCCAGAGACCCAGTACTTC; CDR3 protein: CASSLGLAGGKPETQYF; D gene: TRBD2; J gene: TRBJ2-5; clone size: NA; V gene: TRBV13
CDR3 DNA: TGCAGCGTTGATTTGACGGGCCAAGAGACCCAGTACTTC; CDR3 protein: CSVDLTGQETQYF; D gene: NA; J gene: TRBJ2-5; clone size: NA; V gene: TRBV29-1
CDR3 DNA: TGCGCCAGCAGTCAACCTAGTCGGGCGGGAGCGAACACTGAAGCTTTCTTT; CDR3 protein: CASSQPSRAGANTEAFF; D gene: NA; J gene: TRBJ1-1; clone size: NA; V gene: TRBV23-1
CDR3 DNA: TGCAGCGTTGATGGGGGACTAAGGGGCGAGCAGTACTTC; CDR3 protein: CSVDGGLRGEQYF; D gene: TRBD2; J gene: TRBJ2-7; clone size: NA; V gene: TRBV29-1